Here is one T cell receptor (beta chain) with its context. Its antigen is undetermined. This entry belongs to a study of T-cell memory formation after mild COVID-19. The overall study: In these data, TCR clusters were largely donor specific.

5'RACE with constant-segment primers yielded barcoded, UMI-tagged TCR alpha and TCR beta cDNA libraries. TCRdb reprocessed the 5' RACE reads via MiXCR and lists one record per CDR3 protein. In the table there are about 430,000 distinct CDR3 sequences, about a sixth of which are singletons. Points from the study as a whole: Cross-reactive memory apparently joined, as some responding clones appeared in pre-infection memory.

The CDR3 runs 15 residues. Trimming removed 6 bases at V and 2 bases at J, with 16 bases between. Germline CDR1 reads MNHEY; CDR2 reads SMNVEV (reference sequence). This TCR was sampled from a man younger than 30 who had mild COVID-19 (a few samples of this study predate the infection). Cell type and time point are not known. The specimen was PBMCs or a T cell subset sorted from them (not recorded which). The V call is TRBV27, the J call TRBJ1-2, with a tentative D call TRBD1 (6 bases). The DNA for the CDR3 is TGTGCCAGCAGCTGGACCCGGGACAACAACTATGGCTACACCTTC. Translating it yields CASSWTRDNNYGYTF.